The text below deals with one T cell receptor beta chain. What it binds is unknown. The CDR3 sequence is 13 residues long. Looked up from germline, CDR1 is DFQATT and CDR2 is SNEGSKA (reference sequence). Trimming cost V 1 base and J 6 bases, with 12 bases left between them. Preparation of TCR beta libraries was done by quantitative 5'-RACE with molecular barcodes. TCRdb fed the 5' RACE reads into MiXCR, producing one record per CDR3 protein. This sample yields some 120,000 distinct CDR3 sequences, of which approximately 13% are seen a single time; 2.5% to 3% belongs to the top ten. This sample was taken from a study of CD8 T cells in ankylosing spondylitis. General study findings and limits: Characteristic of ankylosing spondylitis blood, it appeared, was a TCR beta motif comprising about eight highly homologous variants. The authors reported significant enrichment of disease-linked clones in matched ankylosing spondylitis synovial fluid.

This rearrangement joins TRBV20-1 to TRBJ1-2; D is possibly TRBD1 (6 bases). The clonotype originates from a female donor with ankylosing spondylitis or in good health (not recorded which). Sequencing used blood, either unsorted or a sorted T cell fraction (not recorded which). CDR3 coding DNA: TGCAGTGCTAGAGTAACGGGGGGCCATGGCTACACCTTC. This translates into CSARVTGGHGYTF.